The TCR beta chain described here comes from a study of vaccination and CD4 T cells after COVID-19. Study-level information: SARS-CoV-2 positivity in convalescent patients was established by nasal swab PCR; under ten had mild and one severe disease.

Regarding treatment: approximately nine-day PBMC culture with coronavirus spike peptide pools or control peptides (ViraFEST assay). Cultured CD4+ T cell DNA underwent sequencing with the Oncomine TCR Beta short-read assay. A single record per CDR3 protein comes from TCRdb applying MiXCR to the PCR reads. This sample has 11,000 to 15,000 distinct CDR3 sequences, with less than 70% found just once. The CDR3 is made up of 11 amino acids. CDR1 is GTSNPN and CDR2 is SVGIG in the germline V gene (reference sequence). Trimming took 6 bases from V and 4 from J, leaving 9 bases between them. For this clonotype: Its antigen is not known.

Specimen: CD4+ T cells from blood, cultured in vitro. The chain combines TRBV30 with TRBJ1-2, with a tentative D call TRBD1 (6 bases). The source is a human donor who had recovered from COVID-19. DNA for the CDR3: TGTGCCTGTACAGGGACCTATGGCTACACCTTC. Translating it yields CACTGTYGYTF.